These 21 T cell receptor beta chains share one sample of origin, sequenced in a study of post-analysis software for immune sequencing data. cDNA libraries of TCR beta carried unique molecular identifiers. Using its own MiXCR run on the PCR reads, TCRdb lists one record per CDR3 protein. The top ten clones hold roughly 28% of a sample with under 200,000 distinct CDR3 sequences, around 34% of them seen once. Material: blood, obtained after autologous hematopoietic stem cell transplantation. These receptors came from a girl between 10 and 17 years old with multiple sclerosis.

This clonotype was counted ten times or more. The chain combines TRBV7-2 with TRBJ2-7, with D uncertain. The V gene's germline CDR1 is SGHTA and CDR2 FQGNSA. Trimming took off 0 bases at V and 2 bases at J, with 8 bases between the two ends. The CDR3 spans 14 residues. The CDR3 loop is CASSLADGTYEQYF. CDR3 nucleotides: TGTGCCAGCAGCTTAGCGGACGGAACCTACGAGCAGTACTTC. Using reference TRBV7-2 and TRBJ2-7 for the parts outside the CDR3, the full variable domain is GAGVSQSPSNKVTEKGKDVELRCDPISGHTALYWYRQSLGQGLEFLIYFQGNSAPDKSGLPSDRFSAERTGGSVSTLTIQRTQQEDSAVYLCASSLADGTYEQYFGPGTRLTVT.

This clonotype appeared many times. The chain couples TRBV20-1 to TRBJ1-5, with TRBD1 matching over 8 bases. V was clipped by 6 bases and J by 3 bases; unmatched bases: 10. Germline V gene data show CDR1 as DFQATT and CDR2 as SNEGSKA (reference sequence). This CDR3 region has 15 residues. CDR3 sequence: CSALIGQGNNQPQHF. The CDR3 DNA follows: TGCAGTGCCCTGATCGGACAGGGTAACAATCAGCCCCAGCATTTT.

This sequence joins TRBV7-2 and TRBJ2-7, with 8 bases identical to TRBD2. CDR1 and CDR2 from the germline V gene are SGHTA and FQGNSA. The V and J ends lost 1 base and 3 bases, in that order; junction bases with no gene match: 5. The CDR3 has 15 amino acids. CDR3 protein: CASSLVVGGVYEQYF. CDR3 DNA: TGTGCCAGCAGCTTAGTGGTCGGGGGGGTCTACGAGCAGTACTTC.

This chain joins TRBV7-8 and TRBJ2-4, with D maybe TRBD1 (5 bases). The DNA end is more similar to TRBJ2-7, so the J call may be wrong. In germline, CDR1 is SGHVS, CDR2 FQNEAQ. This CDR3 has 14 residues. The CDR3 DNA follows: TGTGCCAGCAGCTTAGCGTTTTTAGGGGACGAGCAGTACTTC. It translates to CASSLAFLGDEQYF.

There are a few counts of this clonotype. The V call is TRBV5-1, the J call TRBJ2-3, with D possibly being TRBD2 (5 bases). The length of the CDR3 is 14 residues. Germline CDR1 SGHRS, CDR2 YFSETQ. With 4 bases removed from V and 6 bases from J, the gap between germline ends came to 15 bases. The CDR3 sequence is CASSPGGLEDTQYF. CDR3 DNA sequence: TGCGCCAGCAGCCCCGGAGGCCTAGAGGATACGCAGTATTTT. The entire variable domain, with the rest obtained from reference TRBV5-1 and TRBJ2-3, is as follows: KAGVTQTPRYLIKTRGQQVTLSCSPISGHRSVSWYQQTPGQGLQFLFEYFSETQRNKGNFPGRFSGRQFSNSRSEMNVSTLELGDSALYLCASSPGGLEDTQYFGPGTRLTVL.

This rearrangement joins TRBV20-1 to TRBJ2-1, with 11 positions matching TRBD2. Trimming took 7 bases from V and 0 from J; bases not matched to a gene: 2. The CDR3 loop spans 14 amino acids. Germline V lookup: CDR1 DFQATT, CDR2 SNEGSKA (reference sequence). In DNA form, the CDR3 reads TGCAGTGTTACTAGCGGGAGCTCCTACAATGAGCAGTTCTTC. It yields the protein CSVTSGSSYNEQFF.

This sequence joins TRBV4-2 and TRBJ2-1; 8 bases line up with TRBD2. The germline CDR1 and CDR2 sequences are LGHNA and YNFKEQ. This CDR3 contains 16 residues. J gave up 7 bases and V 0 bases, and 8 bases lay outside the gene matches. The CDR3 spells CASSQESAGGLNEQFF. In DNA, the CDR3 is TGTGCCAGCAGCCAAGAATCGGCGGGAGGCTTAAATGAGCAGTTCTTC.

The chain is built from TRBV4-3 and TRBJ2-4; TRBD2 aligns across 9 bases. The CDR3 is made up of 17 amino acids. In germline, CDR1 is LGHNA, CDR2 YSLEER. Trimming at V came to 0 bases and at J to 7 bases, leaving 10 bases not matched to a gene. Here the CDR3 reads CASSQDRGGRAANIQYF. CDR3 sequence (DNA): TGCGCCAGCAGCCAAGATAGGGGCGGGAGGGCCGCGAACATTCAGTACTTC.

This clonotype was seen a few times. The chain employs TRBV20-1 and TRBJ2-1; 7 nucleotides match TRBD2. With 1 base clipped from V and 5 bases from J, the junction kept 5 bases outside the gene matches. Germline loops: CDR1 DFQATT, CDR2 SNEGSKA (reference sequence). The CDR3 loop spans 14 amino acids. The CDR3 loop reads CSARALAANNEQFF. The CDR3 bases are TGCAGTGCTAGAGCCCTAGCGGCTAACAATGAGCAGTTCTTC.

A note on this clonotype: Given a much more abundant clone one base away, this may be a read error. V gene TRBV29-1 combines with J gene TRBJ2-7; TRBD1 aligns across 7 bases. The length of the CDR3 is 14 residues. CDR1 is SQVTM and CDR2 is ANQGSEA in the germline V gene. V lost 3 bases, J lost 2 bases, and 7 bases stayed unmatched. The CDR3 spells CSVESGDRAYEQYF. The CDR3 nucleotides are TGCAGCGTTGAGAGCGGAGACAGGGCCTACGAGCAGTACTTC.

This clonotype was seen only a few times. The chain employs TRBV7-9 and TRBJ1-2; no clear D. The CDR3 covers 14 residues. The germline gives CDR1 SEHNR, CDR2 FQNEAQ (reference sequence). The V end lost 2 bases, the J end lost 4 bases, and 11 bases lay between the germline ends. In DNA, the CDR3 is TGTGCCAGCAGCTTAAGCGAGGCGGGCTATGGCTACACCTTC. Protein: CASSLSEAGYGYTF.

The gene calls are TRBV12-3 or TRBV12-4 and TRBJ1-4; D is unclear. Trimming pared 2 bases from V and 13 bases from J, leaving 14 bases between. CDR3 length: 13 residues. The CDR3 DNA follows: TGTGCCAGCAGTTTACTGGTCATATCTCGACTGTTTTTT. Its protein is CASSLLVISRLFF.

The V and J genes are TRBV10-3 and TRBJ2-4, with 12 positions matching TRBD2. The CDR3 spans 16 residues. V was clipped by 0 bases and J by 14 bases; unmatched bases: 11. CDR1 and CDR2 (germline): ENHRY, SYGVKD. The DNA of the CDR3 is TGTGCCATCAGTGAGTCGGCTCTAGCGGGAGGGCCAGGGGAGTACTTC. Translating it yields CAISESALAGGPGEYF.

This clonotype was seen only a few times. CDR3 nucleotide sequence: TGTGCCACTAGTGGACTAGCGGGAGGCAATGAGCAGTTCTTC. This codes for CATSGLAGGNEQFF. V usage is TRBV2 and J usage is TRBJ2-1, with 14 bases identical to TRBD2. This CDR3 is built from 14 residues. V was pared by 10 bases and J by 6 bases, with 5 bases of the junction left unmatched. From germline, CDR1 is SNHLY and CDR2 FYNNEI.

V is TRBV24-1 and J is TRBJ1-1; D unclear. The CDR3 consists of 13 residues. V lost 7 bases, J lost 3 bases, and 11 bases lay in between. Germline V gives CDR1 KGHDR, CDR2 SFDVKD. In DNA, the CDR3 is TGTGCCACCAGGGGCGCGAGGGACACTGAAGCTTTCTTT. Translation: CATRGARDTEAFF.

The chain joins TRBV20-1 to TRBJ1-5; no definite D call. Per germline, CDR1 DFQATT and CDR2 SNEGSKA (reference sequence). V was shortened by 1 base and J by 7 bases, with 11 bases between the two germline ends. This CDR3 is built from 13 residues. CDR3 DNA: TGCAGTGCTAGAGTTCCCGGCGGGCAGCCCCAGCATTTT. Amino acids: CSARVPGGQPQHF.

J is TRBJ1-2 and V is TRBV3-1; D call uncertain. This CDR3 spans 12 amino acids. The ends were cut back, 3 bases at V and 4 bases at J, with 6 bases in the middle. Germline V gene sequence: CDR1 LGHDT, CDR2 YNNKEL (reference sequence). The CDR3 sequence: CASSQYTYGYTF. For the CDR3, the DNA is TGTGCCAGCAGCCAGTATACCTATGGCTACACCTTC.

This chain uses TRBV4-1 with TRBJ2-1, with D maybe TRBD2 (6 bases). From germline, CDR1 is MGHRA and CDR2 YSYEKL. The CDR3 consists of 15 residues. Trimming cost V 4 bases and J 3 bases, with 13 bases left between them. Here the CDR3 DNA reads TGCGCCAGCAGCCCGGGGGATTCGGGCTACAATGAGCAGTTCTTC. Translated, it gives CASSPGDSGYNEQFF.

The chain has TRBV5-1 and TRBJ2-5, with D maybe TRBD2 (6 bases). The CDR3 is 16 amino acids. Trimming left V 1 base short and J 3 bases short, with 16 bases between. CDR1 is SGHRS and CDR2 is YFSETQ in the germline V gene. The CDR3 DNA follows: TGCGCCAGCAGCTTGTGGGGGACTCTAAGGGAAGAGACCCAGTACTTC. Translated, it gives CASSLWGTLREETQYF.

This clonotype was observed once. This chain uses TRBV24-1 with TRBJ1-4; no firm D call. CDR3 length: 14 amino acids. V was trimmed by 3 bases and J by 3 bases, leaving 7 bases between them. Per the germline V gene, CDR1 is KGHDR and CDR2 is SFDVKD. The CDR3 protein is CATSDLDSNEKLFF. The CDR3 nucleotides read TGTGCCACCAGTGATCTGGATTCTAATGAAAAACTGTTTTTT.

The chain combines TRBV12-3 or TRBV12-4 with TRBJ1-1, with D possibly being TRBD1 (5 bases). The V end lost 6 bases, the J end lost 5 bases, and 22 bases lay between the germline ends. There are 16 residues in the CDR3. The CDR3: CASSPLGVSFRTEAFF. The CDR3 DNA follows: TGTGCCAGCAGCCCCCTGGGGGTTTCGTTTCGAACTGAAGCTTTCTTT.